The 4 T cell receptor beta chains listed next were all sequenced from one sample in a study of blood T cell repertoires in COVID-19. Sequencing used immunoSEQ multiplex PCR; TCRdb keeps in-frame clones, though not all of them. The sample consists of tens of thousands of clones, about 89% of them appearing once. The sample comprised peripheral blood. Receptors originate from a man between 45 and 60 years old with active COVID-19.

The rearrangement uses TRBV5-1 and TRBJ1-4; D is unclear. Germline-derived CDR1 and CDR2 are SGHRS and YFSETQ. The CDR3 is 15 residues long. V lost 6 bases and J lost 0, with 12 bases in between. The CDR3 loop is CASTPSVATNEKLFF. DNA of the CDR3: TGCGCCAGCACCCCCTCAGTTGCAACTAATGAAAAACTGTTTTTT.

This chain joins TRBV19 and TRBJ2-3; TRBD1 matches at 8 bases. The CDR3 runs to 15 residues. J gave up 5 bases and V 2 bases, and 6 bases lay outside the gene matches. Germline-derived CDR1 and CDR2 are LNHDA and SQIVND (reference sequence). CDR3 bases: TGTGCCAGTAGTATAACGACAGGGGCGAGAGATACGCAGTATTTT. It codes for CASSITTGARDTQYF.

J is TRBJ2-1 and V is TRBV5-6, with 10 nucleotides matching TRBD2. V shed 3 bases, J shed 4 bases, and the junction held 10 bases outside the gene matches. Looked up from germline, CDR1 is SGHDT and CDR2 is YYEEEE. The CDR3 extends over 17 amino acids. This CDR3 reads CASSSASGGTDYNEQFF. The CDR3 DNA sequence: TGTGCCAGCAGCTCCGCTAGCGGGGGAACCGATTACAATGAGCAGTTCTTC.

The chain joins TRBV19 to TRBJ1-4, with unresolved D. This CDR3 region has 15 residues. Trimming stripped 0 bases from V and 5 bases from J, with 10 bases between. Germline V CDR1 and CDR2: LNHDA, SQIVND (reference sequence). The CDR3 sequence: CASSIEGEQNEKLFF. The CDR3 DNA is TGTGCCAGTAGTATAGAAGGAGAGCAGAATGAAAAACTGTTTTTT.